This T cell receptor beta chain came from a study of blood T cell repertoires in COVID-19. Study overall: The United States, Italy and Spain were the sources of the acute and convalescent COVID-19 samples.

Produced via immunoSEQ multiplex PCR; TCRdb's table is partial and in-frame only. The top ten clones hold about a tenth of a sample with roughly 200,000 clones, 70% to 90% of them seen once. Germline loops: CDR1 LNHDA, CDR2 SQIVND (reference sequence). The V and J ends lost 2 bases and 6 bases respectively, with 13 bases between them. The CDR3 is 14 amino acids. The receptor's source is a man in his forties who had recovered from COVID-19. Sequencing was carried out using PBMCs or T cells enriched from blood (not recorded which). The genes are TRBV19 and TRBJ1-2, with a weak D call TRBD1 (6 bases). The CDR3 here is CASSINRVKDGYTF. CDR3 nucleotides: TGTGCCAGTAGTATAAACAGGGTGAAGGATGGCTACACCTTC.